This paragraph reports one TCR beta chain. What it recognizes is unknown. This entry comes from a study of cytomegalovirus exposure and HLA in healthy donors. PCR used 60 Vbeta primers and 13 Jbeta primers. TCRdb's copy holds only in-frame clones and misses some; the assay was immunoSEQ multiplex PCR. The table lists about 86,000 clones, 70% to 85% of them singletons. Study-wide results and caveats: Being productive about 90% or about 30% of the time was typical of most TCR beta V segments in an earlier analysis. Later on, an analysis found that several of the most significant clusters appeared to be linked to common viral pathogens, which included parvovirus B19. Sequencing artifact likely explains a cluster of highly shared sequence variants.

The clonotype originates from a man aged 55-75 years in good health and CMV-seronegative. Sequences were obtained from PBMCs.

The CDR3 loop is CASSQAGAPLGSTGELFF. The CDR3 region has the DNA TGCGCCAGCAGCCAGGCGGGGGCTCCCCTGGGGAGTACCGGGGAGCTGTTTTTT. V is TRBV4-3 and J is TRBJ2-2; tentative D call: TRBD2 (7 bases). There are 18 residues in the CDR3. The germline V and J ends were trimmed by 3 bases and 5 bases, with 22 bases remaining between them. Germline loops: CDR1 LGHNA, CDR2 YSLEER.